This TCR beta chain came from a study of T cell responses to AZD1222 COVID-19 vaccine. For the study at large: Second-dose intervals of approximately 4 or approximately 12 weeks were pooled. Regarding the study as a whole: Mostly white British, mostly female donors; authors suggested clonal diversity may be underestimated. Just 5 to 7 people given AZD1222 tested seropositive at baseline. Spike regions recognized by vaccine-associated CD4 TCRs spanned the protein, led by 160-218 and 743-854.

About this clone itself: Its cognate antigen is unknown.

The germline V gene has CDR1 SGHTA and CDR2 FQGTGA. This CDR3 is 12 amino acids long. V gave up 9 bases and J gave up 2 bases, with 9 bases separating them. TCRdb's table, derived via immunoSEQ multiplex PCR, lists solely in-frame clones and lacks some. The sample carries around 100,000 clones, 88% recorded once. This TCR was recovered from an adult in good health. Sequencing was performed on peripheral blood, taken on day 0 of AZD1222 vaccination. V gene TRBV7-3 combines with J gene TRBJ2-3; D is ambiguous. CDR3 DNA sequence: TGTGCCAGACTTCAGGCCACAGATACGCAGTATTTT. It codes for CARLQATDTQYF. Complete variable domain (other parts from reference TRBV7-3 and TRBJ2-3): GAGVSQTPSNKVTEKGKYVELRCDPISGHTALYWYRQSLGQGPEFLIYFQGTGAADDSGLPNDRFFAVRPEGSVSTLKIQRTERGDSAVYLCARLQATDTQYFGPGTRLTVL.